The next 15 T cell receptor beta chains were all read from a single sample in a study of human thymus T cells. The repertoire was sequenced with immunoSEQ multiplex PCR; TCRdb's copy has only in-frame clones and lacks some. The sample records 86,000 or so clones, approximately 96% being singletons. Thymic tissue was derived from resections collected during corrective heart surgery. The specimen sequenced was thymus tissue. The receptors here all came from a boy in the first two years of life with a congenital heart defect but otherwise immunologically healthy.

CDR3 region: CASSCPGLATGELFF. The CDR3 nucleotides read TGTGCCAGCAGTTGTCCGGGACTAGCGACCGGGGAGCTGTTTTTT. The chain is built from TRBV27 and TRBJ2-2; 10 positions match TRBD2. Looked up from germline, CDR1 is MNHEY and CDR2 is SMNVEV (reference sequence). J gave up 5 bases and V 4 bases, and 4 bases lay outside the gene matches. The CDR3 is 15 residues long.

CDR3 bases: TGTGCCAGCAGCCCGCAACTAGTTTCTTATGAGCAGTTCTTC. Its protein is CASSPQLVSYEQFF. V is TRBV7-2 and J is TRBJ2-1; D might be TRBD2 (5 bases). V dropped 5 bases and J dropped 8 bases, with 16 bases sitting between them. Germline lookup yields CDR1 SGHTA and CDR2 FQGNSA. The CDR3 runs 14 residues.

The genes are TRBV10-3 and TRBJ2-3; D gene ambiguous. Deletions cut 11 bases from V and 2 bases from J, with 8 bases between. The germline gives CDR1 ENHRY, CDR2 SYGVKD. The CDR3 has 11 amino acids. The CDR3 sequence: CAVRFTDTQYF. As DNA, the CDR3 is TGTGCCGTCCGATTCACAGATACGCAGTATTTT.

The chain couples TRBV6-6 to TRBJ2-7, with TRBD1 matching over 7 bases. The germline CDR1 and CDR2 sequences are MNHNY and SVGAGI (reference sequence). There are 15 residues in the CDR3. With 6 bases clipped from V and 3 bases from J, the junction kept 11 bases outside the gene matches. The CDR3 reads CASSRPRTGCYEQYF. CDR3 DNA: TGTGCCAGCAGCCGCCCCAGGACAGGTTGCTACGAGCAGTACTTC.

The chain employs TRBV4-3 and TRBJ2-7; D possibly corresponds to TRBD1 (6 bases). V was clipped by 3 bases and J by 3 bases, with 18 bases between them. The CDR3 extends over 16 amino acids. Germline loops: CDR1 LGHNA, CDR2 YSLEER. CDR3 protein: CASSQVPVPGVYEQYF. As DNA, the CDR3 is TGCGCCAGCAGCCAGGTTCCAGTCCCAGGGGTCTACGAGCAGTACTTC.

This clone was detected a few times. The V gene is TRBV12-5, the J gene TRBJ1-3; no firm D call. V dropped 1 base and J dropped 0 bases, with 7 bases sitting between them. The germline gives CDR1 LGHNT, CDR2 FRNRAP. This CDR3 is built from 15 residues. This chain's CDR3 is CASGLGLSSGNTIYF. CDR3 coding DNA: TGTGCTAGTGGTTTGGGGTTAAGCTCTGGAAACACCATATATTTT. Supplemented by reference TRBV12-5 and TRBJ1-3, the full variable domain reads DARVTQTPRHKVTEMGQEVTMRCQPILGHNTVFWYRQTMMQGLELLAYFRNRAPLDDSGMPKDRFSAEMPDATLATLKIQPSEPRDSAVYFCASGLGLSSGNTIYFGEGSWLTVV.

The chain is built from TRBV5-6 and TRBJ1-2; D is ambiguous. Germline assignment: CDR1 SGHDT and CDR2 YYEEEE. This CDR3 has 16 residues. Trimming removed 0 bases at V and 0 bases at J, with 12 bases between. CDR3 sequence: CASSLGPSLSNYGYTF. Written as DNA, the CDR3 is TGTGCCAGCAGCTTGGGTCCTTCACTTTCTAACTATGGCTACACCTTC. Full variable domain (missing parts from reference TRBV5-6 and TRBJ1-2): DAGVTQSPTHLIKTRGQQVTLRCSPKSGHDTVSWYQQALGQGPQFIFQYYEEEERQRGNFPDRFSGHQFPNYSSELNVNALLLGDSALYLCASSLGPSLSNYGYTFGSGTRLTVV.

V usage is TRBV19 and J usage is TRBJ2-5; D may be TRBD2 (5 bases). Germline V gives CDR1 LNHDA, CDR2 SQIVND (reference sequence). V was clipped by 3 bases and J by 1 base, with 6 bases between them. The CDR3 sequence is 13 residues long. The CDR3 loop reads CASSIGVQETQYF. CDR3 DNA sequence: TGTGCCAGTAGTATCGGGGTCCAAGAGACCCAGTACTTC.

V gene TRBV7-9 combines with J gene TRBJ2-5; the D gene is possibly TRBD2 (7 bases). This CDR3 comprises 14 residues. Germline V gives CDR1 SEHNR, CDR2 FQNEAQ (reference sequence). Trimming shortened V by 3 bases and J by 7 bases, and 15 bases separated the two germline ends. The CDR3 region has the DNA TGTGCCAGCAGCTTCCGCGGGGGCGGTGGGACCCAGTACTTC. It codes for CASSFRGGGGTQYF.

The chain uses TRBV5-1 and TRBJ2-2, with 8 positions matching TRBD1. V lost 2 bases and J lost 2; bases outside the gene matches: 5. Germline assignment: CDR1 SGHRS and CDR2 YFSETQ. This CDR3 comprises 16 residues. The CDR3 loop reads CASSLRTGINTGELFF. The CDR3 coding sequence is TGCGCCAGCAGCTTACGGACAGGGATTAACACCGGGGAGCTGTTTTTT.

The rearrangement links TRBV5-1 to TRBJ1-2; maybe TRBD1 (6 bases). The germline V and J ends were trimmed by 4 bases and 4 bases, with 14 bases remaining between them. This CDR3 has 14 amino acids. Germline V CDR1 and CDR2: SGHRS, YFSETQ. CDR3 coding DNA: TGCGCCAGCAGCCCCAGACAGGATCTCTATGGCTACACCTTC. This gives the protein CASSPRQDLYGYTF.

This chain joins TRBV29-1 and TRBJ1-5; weak D call: TRBD1 (6 bases). V was trimmed by 6 bases and J by 3 bases, leaving 12 bases between them. CDR1 is SQVTM, CDR2 ANQGSEA, per germline. This CDR3 region has 13 residues. CDR3 protein: CSVAWGPNQPQHF. The DNA of the CDR3 is TGCAGCGTCGCGTGGGGGCCCAATCAGCCCCAGCATTTT.

V gene TRBV7-9 combines with J gene TRBJ1-1; no firm D call. CDR1 is SEHNR and CDR2 is FQNEAQ in the germline V gene (reference sequence). This CDR3 spans 12 amino acids. V lost 5 bases and J lost 0, with 4 bases in between. The CDR3 DNA sequence: TGTGCCAGCAGCAGGTTGAACACTGAAGCTTTCTTT. Its translation: CASSRLNTEAFF.

The rearrangement links TRBV27 to TRBJ2-1; 11 bases are shared with TRBD2. This CDR3 comprises 15 residues. The ends lost 7 bases at V and 7 bases at J; junction bases unmatched: 9. Germline assignment: CDR1 MNHEY and CDR2 SMNVEV (reference sequence). Here the CDR3 DNA reads TGTGCCAGCACCCTTGGAACTAGCGGGAGAAATGAGCAGTTCTTC. Its protein is CASTLGTSGRNEQFF.

This rearrangement joins TRBV14 to TRBJ1-5; D remains unclear. This CDR3 is 13 amino acids long. V lost 4 bases to trimming and J lost 5 bases, with 9 bases between them. CDR1 and CDR2 (germline): SGHDN, FVKESK. CDR3 nucleotides: TGTGCCAGCAGCCGCGCCATAGATCAGCCCCAGCATTTT. This codes for CASSRAIDQPQHF. Filled out from reference TRBV14 and TRBJ1-5, the complete variable domain reads EAGVTQFPSHSVIEKGQTVTLRCDPISGHDNLYWYRRVMGKEIKFLLHFVKESKQDESGMPNNRFLAERTGGTYSTLKVQPAELEDSGVYFCASSRAIDQPQHFGDGTRLSIL.